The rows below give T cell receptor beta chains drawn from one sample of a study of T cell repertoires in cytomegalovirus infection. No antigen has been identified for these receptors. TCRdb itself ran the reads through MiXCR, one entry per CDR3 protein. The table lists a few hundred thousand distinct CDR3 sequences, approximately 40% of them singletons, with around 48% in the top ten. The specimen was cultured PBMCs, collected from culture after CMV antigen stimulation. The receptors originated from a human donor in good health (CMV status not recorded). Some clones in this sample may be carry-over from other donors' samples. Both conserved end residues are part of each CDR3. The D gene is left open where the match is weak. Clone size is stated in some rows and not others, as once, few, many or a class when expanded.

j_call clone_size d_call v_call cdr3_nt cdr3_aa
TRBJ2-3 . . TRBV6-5 TGTGCCAGCAGTTACTCGGCGGGACAGAAGACAGATACGCAGTATTTT CASSYSAGQKTDTQYF
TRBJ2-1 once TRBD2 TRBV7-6 TGTGCCAGCACCTCAGGGACTAGCGGGGGTAGGAGTGAGCAGTTCTTC CASTSGTSGGRSEQFF
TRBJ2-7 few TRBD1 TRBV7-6 TGTGCCAGCAGCCGAGGACAGGGTTACGAGCAGTACTTC CASSRGQGYEQYF
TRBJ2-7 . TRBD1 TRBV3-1 TGTGCCAGCAGCCAGCCTCCAGGGGGTGTGCAGTACTTC CASSQPPGGVQYF
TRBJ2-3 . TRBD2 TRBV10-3 TGTGCCATCAGTGAGTCACAACTAGCGGCAGACACAGATACGCAGTATTTT CAISESQLAADTDTQYF
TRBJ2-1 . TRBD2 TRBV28 TGTGCCAGCAGTTTATCCTCAACCGGGCCATGGGGGGGTGAGCAGTTCTTC CASSLSSTGPWGGEQFF
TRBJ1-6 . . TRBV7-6 TGTGCCAGCAGCTCCCGGGTGAATAATTCACCCCTCCACTTT CASSSRVNNSPLHF
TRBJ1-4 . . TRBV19 TGTGCCACCAAGAGGCTGGGTTTGGGTGAAAAACTGTTTTTT CATKRLGLGEKLFF
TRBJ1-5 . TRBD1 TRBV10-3 TGTGCCATCAGTACAGGGGCCAATCAGCCCCAGCATTTT CAISTGANQPQHF
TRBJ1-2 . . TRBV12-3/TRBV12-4 TGTGCCAGCAGCCCTGGCTGGGCATCTAACTATGGCTACACCTTC CASSPGWASNYGYTF
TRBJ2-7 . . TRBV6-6 TGTGCCAGCAGTCCTAGCGACTACTCCTACGAGCAGTACTTC CASSPSDYSYEQYF
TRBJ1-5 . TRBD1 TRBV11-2 TGTGCCAGCAGCTTATCCGGGACAGCCGAAAATCAGCCCCAGCATTTT CASSLSGTAENQPQHF
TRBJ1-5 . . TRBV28 TGTGCCAGCAGTTTTGGGCCGACCTTCTTCAATCAGCCCCAGCATTTT CASSFGPTFFNQPQHF
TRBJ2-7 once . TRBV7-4 TGTGCCAGCAGCTTAGCCTTGGTGGGTGCAGGTGAATCCTACGAGCAGTACTTC CASSLALVGAGESYEQYF
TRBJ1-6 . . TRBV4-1 TGCGCCAGCAGTCAAAACGAGAATTCACCCCTCCACTTT CASSQNENSPLHF
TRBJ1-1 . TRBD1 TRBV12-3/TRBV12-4 TGTGCCAGCAGTTGGGCCACAGGGGCGAACACTGAAGCTTTCTTT CASSWATGANTEAFF